The 24 T cell receptor beta chains below were found in one sample sequenced in a study of post-analysis software for immune sequencing data. Researchers reported that TCR beta cDNA libraries carried unique molecular identifiers. TCRdb redid the calling of the PCR reads with MiXCR, one entry per CDR3 protein. This repertoire shows around 260,000 distinct CDR3 sequences, roughly a third found once; its top ten account for 4.5% to 5.5%. The study's findings and limits: With TRBV5-6, TRBV5-1 and TRBV20-1 included, a handful of TRBV segments were more frequent in patients than in controls.

Their recognized antigens are unknown. The sample comprised blood. The source is a girl aged 10 to 17 with multiple sclerosis.

A few counts support this clonotype. Given a much more abundant clone one base away, this may be a read error. The chain carries TRBV12-3 or TRBV12-4 and TRBJ2-5, with TRBD2 matching over 12 bases. CDR3 length equals 17 residues. CDR3 loop: CVSRPKTSGRDQETQYF. Here the CDR3 DNA reads TGTGTCAGCAGGCCCAAGACTAGCGGGAGAGACCAAGAGACCCAGTACTTC.

The gene calls are TRBV20-1 and TRBJ2-3; 10 bases align to TRBD2. V dropped 5 bases and J dropped 4; count of bases not matched to a gene: 12. This CDR3 spans 16 amino acids. CDR1 and CDR2 from the germline V gene are DFQATT and SNEGSKA (reference sequence). CDR3 in DNA: TGCAGTGCTGACCTGGGTCTAGCGGGAGCCCCAGATACGCAGTATTTT. Translating it yields CSADLGLAGAPDTQYF.

This clonotype showed up many times. This chain uses TRBV27 with TRBJ2-5; TRBD2 matches at 7 bases. Germline CDR1 reads MNHEY; CDR2 reads SMNVEV (reference sequence). Trimming took 4 bases from V and 5 from J; bases not matched to a gene: 7. The CDR3 runs 14 residues. This CDR3 reads CASSSSSGRETQYF. CDR3 coding DNA: TGTGCCAGCAGTTCCTCTAGCGGACGGGAGACCCAGTACTTC.

This clonotype has at least ten counts. The gene calls are TRBV15 and TRBJ2-1; 9 positions agree with TRBD2. V lost 3 bases and J lost 8; bases outside the gene matches: 20. The CDR3 is 19 amino acids. Germline-derived CDR1 and CDR2 are LNHNV and YYDKDF (reference sequence). CDR3 DNA: TGTGCCACCAGCAGGATAGAGCTAGCGGGGACTAAGATTCGGGATGAGCAGTTCTTC. Protein sequence: CATSRIELAGTKIRDEQFF.

The V call is TRBV5-1, the J call TRBJ2-7, with 12 bases lining up with TRBD2. This CDR3 has 19 residues. Germline-derived CDR1 and CDR2 are SGHRS and YFSETQ. The V gene end was trimmed by 4 bases and the J gene end by 2 bases; junction bases not matched to a gene: 16. CDR3 nucleotides: TGCGCCAGCAGCGTGGCGTATAGACTAGCGGGGGAGCTAACCTACGAGCAGTACTTC. Its translation is CASSVAYRLAGELTYEQYF.

This clonotype was seen ten or more times. This chain joins TRBV5-5 and TRBJ2-1; possible D gene TRBD2, 6 bases. CDR3 size: 15 residues. V was pared by 3 bases and J by 8 bases, with 18 bases between. CDR1 SGHKS and CDR2 YYEKEE come from the germline V gene (reference sequence). The CDR3 loop is CASSWGLGYGDEQFF. The DNA of the CDR3 is TGTGCCAGCAGCTGGGGACTTGGCTACGGGGATGAGCAGTTCTTC.

This clonotype was counted only a few times. The rearrangement joins TRBV19 to TRBJ2-2; the D gene is possibly TRBD1 (5 bases). This CDR3 has 17 amino acids. Trimming took 3 bases from V and 3 from J, leaving 17 bases between them. Germline CDR1 LNHDA, CDR2 SQIVND (reference sequence). CDR3 nucleotides: TGTGCCAGTAGTATGCCCCGCCGACAGAGTTACACCGGGGAGCTGTTTTTT. Translated: CASSMPRRQSYTGELFF.

This sequence joins TRBV12-3 or TRBV12-4 and TRBJ2-3, with D possibly TRBD1 on 6 matching bases. The CDR3 totals 16 residues. Trimming took off 5 bases at V and 0 bases at J, with 15 bases between the two ends. The CDR3 spells CASSPRTVISTDTQYF. The DNA of the CDR3 is TGTGCCAGCAGTCCCCGGACAGTAATTAGCACAGATACGCAGTATTTT.

The chain combines TRBV20-1 with TRBJ2-7; 7 bases match TRBD1. Germline CDR1 reads DFQATT; CDR2 reads SNEGSKA (reference sequence). V trimming: 7 bases; J trimming: 5 bases; junction bases outside the gene matches: 11. CDR3 size: 13 residues. Written as DNA, the CDR3 is TGCAGTGTTCAGGGGGTCCCGGAGGACGAGCAGTACTTC. The encoded protein is CSVQGVPEDEQYF.

This clonotype was detected ten times or more. The chain uses TRBV7-2 and TRBJ2-3, with D maybe TRBD2 (7 bases). CDR1 and CDR2 from the germline V gene are SGHTA and FQGNSA. The CDR3 totals 16 residues. The ends were cut back, 6 bases at V and 7 bases at J, with 23 bases in the middle. The chain's CDR3 is CASRWTSRGDTNTQYF. CDR3 nucleotides: TGTGCCAGCAGGTGGACTAGTCGAGGGGACACGAATACGCAGTATTTT.

The V call is TRBV6-6, the J call TRBJ1-1; no definite D call. The CDR3 runs to 13 residues. Germline values: CDR1 MNHNY, CDR2 SVGAGI (reference sequence). The germline V and J ends were trimmed by 11 bases and 0 bases, with 13 bases remaining between them. The CDR3 DNA reads TGTGCCGGGAGGTCGGCCATGAACACTGAAGCTTTCTTT. Amino acids: CAGRSAMNTEAFF.

V and J are TRBV7-3 and TRBJ1-2; 12 bases agree with TRBD1. The CDR3 length is 16 residues. The germline CDR1 and CDR2 sequences are SGHTA and FQGTGA. The junction had 9 bases not matched to a gene; V was cut back by 5 bases and J by 5 bases. The CDR3 DNA sequence: TGTGCCAGCAGCCCTTCCCCGGGACAGGGGGCTTATGGCTACACCTTC. Its translation is CASSPSPGQGAYGYTF.

The V gene is TRBV28, the J gene TRBJ1-4; a weak D match, TRBD1 (5 bases). CDR1 is MDHEN, CDR2 SYDVKM, per germline. There are 12 residues in the CDR3. Trimming removed 9 bases at V and 7 bases at J, with 12 bases between. CDR3 DNA sequence: TGTGCCAGTTCCAGGGACTCTGAAAAACTGTTTTTT. As protein: CASSRDSEKLFF.

This clonotype was seen repeatedly, ten times or more. The chain combines TRBV12-3 or TRBV12-4 with TRBJ2-5, with 10 bases identical to TRBD1. The CDR3 spans 13 residues. With 5 bases clipped from V and 4 bases from J, the junction kept 1 base outside the gene matches. This CDR3 is CASSDRGRETQYF. DNA for the CDR3: TGTGCCAGCAGTGACAGGGGGCGAGAGACCCAGTACTTC.

This clonotype was seen many times. CDR3 nucleotide sequence: TGCAGTGCTAGAGATACGGCTGCTGGCTACACCTTC. Encoded protein: CSARDTAAGYTF. The chain is built from TRBV20-1 and TRBJ1-2; no firm D call. From germline, CDR1 is DFQATT and CDR2 SNEGSKA (reference sequence). The V end lost 0 bases, the J end lost 7 bases, and 9 bases lay between the germline ends. The CDR3 totals 12 residues.

There are a few counts of this clonotype. This chain joins TRBV29-1 and TRBJ1-2, with TRBD1 matching over 8 bases. Per the germline V gene, CDR1 is SQVTM and CDR2 is ANQGSEA. V lost 6 bases, J lost 2 bases, and 11 bases stayed unmatched. CDR3 length: 15 residues. The CDR3 coding sequence is TGCAGCGTCGACAGCCCCGGGACAGGCAACTATGGCTACACCTTC. It is translated as CSVDSPGTGNYGYTF.

Remarks on this clonotype: A much larger clone lies a single base off, so this may be a read error. The CDR3 sequence: CSARGGGPSYDEQFF. In nucleotides, the CDR3 is TGCAGTGCTAGAGGCGGCGGACCTTCCTACGATGAGCAGTTCTTC. The chain couples TRBV20-1 to TRBJ2-1; D gene unclear. Per the germline V gene, CDR1 is DFQATT and CDR2 is SNEGSKA (reference sequence). CDR3 length equals 15 residues.

This CDR3 is CASSLIGQGNSEQYF. In nucleotides, the CDR3 is TGTGCCAGCAGTTTGATCGGACAGGGGAACAGCGAGCAGTACTTC. The gene calls are TRBV12-3 or TRBV12-4 and TRBJ2-5, with 9 bases matching TRBD1. The DNA end is a closer match to TRBJ2-7, so the J assignment may be wrong. The CDR3 contains 15 residues.

This clonotype was picked up many times. The chain joins TRBV14 to TRBJ1-2; D is undetermined. V dropped 4 bases and J dropped 1 base, with 7 bases sitting between them. Germline assignment: CDR1 SGHDN and CDR2 FVKESK. The CDR3 is 13 residues long. The CDR3 DNA reads as TGTGCCAGCAGCCCCCGTGGTAACTATGGCTACACCTTC. Translating it yields CASSPRGNYGYTF. The full variable domain, rest sourced from reference TRBV14 and TRBJ1-2, is EAGVTQFPSHSVIEKGQTVTLRCDPISGHDNLYWYRRVMGKEIKFLLHFVKESKQDESGMPNNRFLAERTGGTYSTLKVQPAELEDSGVYFCASSPRGNYGYTFGSGTRLTVV.

The sample holds a few counts of this clonotype. J is TRBJ1-1 and V is TRBV5-1; tentative D call: TRBD1 (5 bases). Germline V gene data show CDR1 as SGHRS and CDR2 as YFSETQ. The CDR3 spans 14 residues. V gave up 5 bases and J gave up 3 bases, with 14 bases separating them. In DNA form, the CDR3 reads TGCGCCAGCAGGGGGCTACGCGCGGACACTGAAGCTTTCTTT. Translation gives CASRGLRADTEAFF.

This clonotype was counted between two and nine times. The J gene is TRBJ1-1, the V gene TRBV14, with a tentative D call TRBD1 (5 bases). CDR3 length equals 12 residues. V shed 8 bases and J shed 0 bases, with 7 bases lying between them. Germline V gene lookup returns CDR1 SGHDN and CDR2 FVKESK. The CDR3 is CASGALNTEAFF. The CDR3 DNA is TGTGCCAGCGGGGCCCTGAACACTGAAGCTTTCTTT.

The genes are TRBV7-8 and TRBJ1-1, with a tentative D call TRBD1 (5 bases). This CDR3 contains 14 residues. V was shortened by 4 bases and J by 1 base, with 10 bases between the two germline ends. Germline values: CDR1 SGHVS, CDR2 FQNEAQ. CDR3 sequence (DNA): TGTGCCAGCAGCTGTGGGCAGGGGAACACTGAAGCTTTCTTT. Its translation is CASSCGQGNTEAFF.

This clonotype was seen only once. The chain has TRBV10-3 and TRBJ1-2; D might be TRBD1 (6 bases). Germline values: CDR1 ENHRY, CDR2 SYGVKD. V was trimmed by 3 bases and J by 1 base, leaving 21 bases between them. This CDR3 has 18 amino acids. The CDR3 nucleotides read TGTGCCATCAGTGACACCCGACTAAAGAGGGGGTTTAACTATGGCTACACCTTC. Protein: CAISDTRLKRGFNYGYTF.

This clonotype has more than one count but fewer than ten. The CDR3, as DNA: TGTGCTAGTGGTGCAGGTCCGGGGGGCTACACTGAAGCTTTCTTT. Translated, it gives CASGAGPGGYTEAFF. The chain joins TRBV12-5 to TRBJ1-1, with D possibly being TRBD1 (6 bases). Germline-derived CDR1 and CDR2 are LGHNT and FRNRAP. Trimming removed 5 bases from V and 3 bases from J, with 16 bases in between. CDR3 size: 15 residues.